Listed below are T cell receptor beta chains from one sample, sequenced in a study of early T cells in non-severe SARS-CoV-2 infection. TCRdb used MiXCR to reprocess the 5' RACE reads, holding one entry per CDR3 protein. Of 52,000 or so distinct CDR3 sequences listed, around 6.6% are singletons. The sequencing here drew on whole blood, taken at baseline. Receptor source: an adult who was a healthcare worker with PCR-confirmed SARS-CoV-2 infection or an uninfected control (not recorded which). Each CDR3 is given with its conserved first and last residue. The D gene is left open where the match is weak. Clone size appears in some rows only: once, few, many, or a class for an expanded clone.

TRBJ2-3 - many TRBV12-2 TGTGCAAGTCGCTTAGATCTGAAAGAGGACAGGGAAGATACGCAGTATTTT CASRLDLKEDREDTQYF
TRBJ1-2 - many TRBV20-1 TGCAGTCTGACGGGAGGGGGCTATGGCTACACCTTC CSLTGGGYGYTF
TRBJ1-6 TRBD1 few TRBV20-1 TGCAGTGCGCACAAAGGGGACAGCCTCTATAATTCACCCCTCCACTTT CSAHKGDSLYNSPLHF
TRBJ1-6 TRBD1 - TRBV28 TGTGCCAGCGGTGTACCGGGACAGGGTAATTCACCCCTCCACTTT CASGVPGQGNSPLHF
TRBJ2-7 - - TRBV7-9 TGTGCCAGCAGCTTAATTCAACTGCCTTACGAGCAGTACTTC CASSLIQLPYEQYF
TRBJ1-2 - many TRBV20-1 TGCAGTGCTAAGTCTGGGACGGAGTACTATGGCTACACCTTC CSAKSGTEYYGYTF
TRBJ1-2 TRBD1 - TRBV29-1 TGCAGCGTAACGGGACAGGGCACGCTCTATGGCTACACCTTC CSVTGQGTLYGYTF
TRBJ2-7 TRBD1 few TRBV11-1 TGTGCCAGCAGCTACGCGCCCGGGACAGGTGCCCTCTACGAGCAGTACTTC CASSYAPGTGALYEQYF
TRBJ1-5 - - TRBV20-1 TGCAGTGCTAGCTTCGATATGACCACTCAGCCCCAGCATTTT CSASFDMTTQPQHF
TRBJ2-3 TRBD2 many TRBV5-1 TGTGCCAGCAGTTTAGTAGCGGGCAACACAGATACGCAGTATTTT CASSLVAGNTDTQYF
TRBJ2-7 TRBD1 few TRBV7-8 TGTGCCAGCAGCGCCCGACAGGGTCCGAGCCTCCTCACATACTACGAGCAGTACTTC CASSARQGPSLLTYYEQYF
TRBJ2-7 - many TRBV18 TGTGCCAGCTCACCACCTATCGTTTCCCCGTACGAGCAGTACTTC CASSPPIVSPYEQYF
TRBJ2-3 - - TRBV24-1 TGTGCCACCAGTGAGAGTAAGGATACGCAGTATTTT CATSESKDTQYF
TRBJ2-7 TRBD1 many TRBV6-5 TGTGCCAGCAGTTACTCGCCACAGGGGGCGAACGAGCAGTACTTC CASSYSPQGANEQYF
TRBJ2-7 TRBD2 many TRBV4-3 TGCGCCAGCAGCCAAGATTCCCTGAGCGGGGTCACCTACGAGCAGTACTTC CASSQDSLSGVTYEQYF
TRBJ1-1 TRBD1 - TRBV20-1 TGCAGTGCTAGAGGAAGGACAGGGTTAACTGAAGCTTTCTTT CSARGRTGLTEAFF
TRBJ1-6 - many TRBV24-1 TGTGCCACCAGTGGTGTCGGCCGAAATTCACCCCTCCACTTT CATSGVGRNSPLHF
TRBJ1-1 - - TRBV6-2/TRBV6-3 TGTGCCAGCAGGTACGGCGGGCTAATGAACACTGAAGCTTTCTTT CASRYGGLMNTEAFF
TRBJ2-1 TRBD2 - TRBV6-2/TRBV6-3 TGTGCCAGCAGTTACTTAGCGGGGGACTACAATGAGCAGTTCTTC CASSYLAGDYNEQFF
TRBJ1-1 - few TRBV6-2/TRBV6-3 TGTGCCAGCAGTTACTTGAACGTGAACACTGAAGCTTTCTTT CASSYLNVNTEAFF
TRBJ2-3 - - TRBV7-9 TGTGCCAGCAGCCCGAAGACAGATACGCAGTATTTT CASSPKTDTQYF
TRBJ1-3 - few TRBV4-3 TGCGCCAGCAGCCAAGAAACCTTCTCTGGAAACACCATATATTTT CASSQETFSGNTIYF
TRBJ2-2 TRBD1 - TRBV12-3/TRBV12-4 TGTGCCAGCAGTCCGGGACAGGGGAACACCGGGGAGCTGTTTTTT CASSPGQGNTGELFF
TRBJ2-7 - many TRBV11-2 TGTGCCAGCAGCTTAGAACCTAGTTTTTCCTACGAGCAGTACTTC CASSLEPSFSYEQYF
TRBJ2-3 TRBD1 few TRBV5-1 TGCGCCAGCAGCTTGTTCACAGGGGCCCGAACCAGCGACACAGATACGCAGTATTTT CASSLFTGARTSDTDTQYF
TRBJ1-2 - - TRBV15 TGTGTCACCAGCAGCCCCCCTAGGCCATACACCTTC CVTSSPPRPYTF
TRBJ1-1 - few TRBV7-9 TGTGCCAGCAGCTTAGAACAGGGGAACACTGAAGCTTTCTTT CASSLEQGNTEAFF
TRBJ2-7 - - TRBV27 TGTGCCAGCAGTTTATTGTCCAGGGACGAGCAGTACTTC CASSLLSRDEQYF
TRBJ1-1 - many TRBV6-6 TGTGCCAGCAGTGTGAGGGGTGAGGACACTGAAGCTTTCTTT CASSVRGEDTEAFF